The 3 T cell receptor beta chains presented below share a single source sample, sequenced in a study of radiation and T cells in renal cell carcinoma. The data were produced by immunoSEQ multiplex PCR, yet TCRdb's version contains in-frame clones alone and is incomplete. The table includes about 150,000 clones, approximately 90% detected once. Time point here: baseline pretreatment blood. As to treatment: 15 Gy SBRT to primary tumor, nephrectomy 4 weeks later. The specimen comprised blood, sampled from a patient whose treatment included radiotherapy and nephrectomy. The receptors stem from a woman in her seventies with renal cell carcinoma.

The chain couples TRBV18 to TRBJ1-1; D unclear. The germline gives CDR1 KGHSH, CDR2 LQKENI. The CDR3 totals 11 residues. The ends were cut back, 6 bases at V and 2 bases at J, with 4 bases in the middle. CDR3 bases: TGTGCCAGCTCGGGTAACACTGAAGCTTTCTTT. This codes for CASSGNTEAFF.

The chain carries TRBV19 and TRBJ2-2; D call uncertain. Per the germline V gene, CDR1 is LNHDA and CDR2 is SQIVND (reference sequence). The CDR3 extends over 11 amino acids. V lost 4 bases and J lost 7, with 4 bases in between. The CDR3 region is CASSNGGELFF. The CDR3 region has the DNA TGTGCCAGTAGTAATGGCGGGGAGCTGTTTTTT.

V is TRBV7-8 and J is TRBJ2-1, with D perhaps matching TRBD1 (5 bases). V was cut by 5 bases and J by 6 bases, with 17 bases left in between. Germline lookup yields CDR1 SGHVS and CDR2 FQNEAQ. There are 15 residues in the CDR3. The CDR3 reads CASSLESTGRNEQFF. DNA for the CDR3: TGTGCCAGCAGCCTAGAATCCACAGGCCGCAATGAGCAGTTCTTC.